The clone carrying this T cell receptor beta chain was found a few times. Its antigen remains unknown. The data originate from a study of T cells after yellow fever vaccination. Findings and limits, study-wide: Secondary responses were weaker yet peaked faster, day 5 versus 15.

The germline V and J ends were trimmed by 9 bases and 1 base, with 6 bases remaining between them. CDR3 length: 11 residues. Germline V gene sequence: CDR1 SNHLY, CDR2 FYNNEI. TCR cDNA was made by 5'RACE template switching, adding a universal primer site and UMIs. TCRdb processed the 5' RACE reads anew with MiXCR; each CDR3 protein has one entry. The sample yields fewer than 350,000 distinct CDR3 sequences, around 4.3% seen once. Source: PBMCs, taken 15 days after the yellow fever booster vaccination. The J gene is TRBJ1-1, the V gene TRBV2, with D maybe TRBD1 (5 bases). The origin of this receptor is a man between 18 and 35 years old who received the YFV17D yellow fever vaccine. The CDR3 nucleotides are TGTGCCAGGGACAAGAACACTGAAGCTTTCTTT. Amino acid sequence: CARDKNTEAFF.